These 18 T cell receptor beta chains were all obtained from the same sample, sequenced in a study of long-term antiretroviral therapy in people with HIV. Researchers report immunoSEQ v3.0 was run at survey level. TCRdb's table, derived via immunoSEQ multiplex PCR, lists solely in-frame clones and lacks some. The sample carries under 30,000 clones, 94% recorded once. The sample consisted of unsorted PBMCs, taken approximately 7.4 years after starting antiretroviral therapy. The source is a man aged 50 to 60 with HIV.

This chain connects TRBV13 to TRBJ2-2, with D unresolved. The V end was cut by 0 bases, the J end by 5 bases, with 4 bases between. This CDR3 comprises 13 residues. Germline CDR1 reads PRHDT; CDR2 reads FYEKMQ (reference sequence). The CDR3 is CASSLGGTGELFF. In nucleotides, the CDR3 is TGTGCCAGCAGCTTAGGTGGGACCGGGGAGCTGTTTTTT.

The CDR3 DNA follows: TGTGCCAGCAGCGTATCAGGTCGGGTAAACACTGAAGCTTTCTTT. Its translation: CASSVSGRVNTEAFF. The chain carries TRBV9 and TRBJ1-1; D unresolved. Trimming took 1 base from V and 2 from J, leaving 12 bases between them. This CDR3 comprises 15 residues. Germline CDR1 and CDR2: SGDLS and YYNGEE.

The chain employs TRBV4-3 and TRBJ2-7, with 7 bases fitting TRBD1. Germline CDR1 is LGHNA and CDR2 is YSLEER. This CDR3 spans 13 amino acids. V lost 8 bases and J lost 7; bases outside the gene matches: 11. The CDR3 DNA reads TGCGCCAGCGCACAGGGGTTTCTTGAGGAGCAGTACTTC. Its translation: CASAQGFLEEQYF.

This clone was recorded once. The rearrangement links TRBV11-2 to TRBJ2-3; 10 positions match TRBD1. V shed 5 bases and J 1 base; nucleotides not matched to a gene: 3. Germline V lookup: CDR1 SGHAT, CDR2 FQNNGV. This CDR3 comprises 15 residues. CDR3 amino acids: CASSLGTGGTDTQYF. DNA for the CDR3: TGTGCCAGCAGCCTCGGGACAGGGGGCACAGATACGCAGTATTTT.

The chain has TRBV23-1 and TRBJ1-5; D is uncertain. TRBV23-1 is assigned to the ORF class and has an uncertain function. The CDR3 runs 17 residues. V was cut by 0 bases and J by 0 bases, with 12 bases left in between. CDR3 amino acids: CASSQSAGPNSNQPQHF. For the CDR3, the DNA is TGCGCCAGCAGTCAATCGGCAGGTCCGAATAGCAATCAGCCCCAGCATTTT.

CDR3 in amino acids: CASKGLAGLGDIQYF. Written as DNA, the CDR3 is TGCGCCAGCAAGGGACTAGCGGGACTGGGCGACATTCAGTACTTC. This sequence joins TRBV10-2 and TRBJ2-4; 13 nucleotides agree with TRBD2. The CDR3 has 15 residues. V dropped 7 bases and J dropped 8; count of bases not matched to a gene: 8. CDR1 is WSHSY and CDR2 is SAAADI in the germline V gene.

V and J are TRBV4-1 and TRBJ1-1; D might be TRBD1 (6 bases). The V and J ends lost 2 bases and 2 bases respectively, with 12 bases between them. Germline V CDR1 and CDR2: MGHRA, YSYEKL. The CDR3 totals 15 residues. CDR3 sequence: CASSQRDTPNTEAFF. CDR3 DNA sequence: TGCGCCAGCAGCCAACGGGACACTCCTAACACTGAAGCTTTCTTT.

The chain recombines TRBV19 with TRBJ2-7; D gene unclear. The CDR3 sequence is 15 residues long. The germline V and J ends were trimmed by 3 bases and 0 bases, with 12 bases remaining between them. The germline V gene encodes CDR1 LNHDA and CDR2 SQIVND (reference sequence). The CDR3 protein is CASSIVAESSYEQYF. Here the CDR3 DNA reads TGTGCCAGTAGTATCGTGGCCGAGAGCTCCTACGAGCAGTACTTC.

This chain uses TRBV6-1 with TRBJ1-5; D ambiguous. V lost 7 bases and J lost 4, with 11 bases in between. This CDR3 has 13 amino acids. The germline gives CDR1 MNHNS, CDR2 SASEGT. The CDR3 loop is CASNRVGNQPQHF. The CDR3 DNA reads as TGTGCCAGCAATCGGGTCGGTAATCAGCCCCAGCATTTT.

CDR3 coding DNA: TGTGCCAGCTCACCTTCCCAGAATTCACCCCTCCACTTT. Translated: CASSPSQNSPLHF. The gene calls are TRBV18 and TRBJ1-6; no clear D. Trimming took off 3 bases at V and 7 bases at J, with 7 bases between the two ends. Germline assignment: CDR1 KGHSH and CDR2 LQKENI. This CDR3 spans 13 amino acids.

This chain joins TRBV7-2 and TRBJ1-5; 8 bases are a match to TRBD1. The CDR3 has 14 amino acids. J lost 6 bases, V lost 5 bases, and 6 bases had no gene match. Germline CDR1 reads SGHTA; CDR2 reads FQGNSA. The CDR3 here is CASSPRQGSQPQHF. The CDR3 nucleotides are TGTGCCAGCAGCCCCAGACAGGGGTCTCAGCCCCAGCATTTT.

The rearrangement joins TRBV28 to TRBJ2-7; 9 bases are shared with TRBD1. The CDR3 length is 15 residues. Unmatched junction bases numbered 8, after V lost 7 bases and J lost 1 base. CDR1 is MDHEN, CDR2 SYDVKM, per germline. The DNA of the CDR3 is TGTGCCAGCACTAAAGGGACAGGGAGGTCCTACGAGCAGTACTTC. This sequence encodes CASTKGTGRSYEQYF. The variable domain in full, with the rest retrieved from reference TRBV28 and TRBJ2-7, is DVKVTQSSRYLVKRTGEKVFLECVQDMDHENMFWYRQDPGLGLRLIYFSYDVKMKEKGDIPEGYSVSREKKERFSLILESASTNQTSMYLCASTKGTGRSYEQYFGPGTRLTVT.

This rearrangement joins TRBV11-1 to TRBJ2-1; 11 positions match TRBD2. In germline, CDR1 is SGHAT, CDR2 FQDESV (reference sequence). Trimming at V came to 3 bases and at J to 0 bases, leaving 10 bases not matched to a gene. This CDR3 region has 19 residues. DNA of the CDR3: TGTGCCAGCAGCTTTGTACGACTAGCGGGGCCCAGCTCCTACAATGAGCAGTTCTTC. Protein: CASSFVRLAGPSSYNEQFF.

Only one count was recorded for this clone. This chain uses TRBV5-6 with TRBJ2-7; a possible D gene is TRBD2 (6 bases). CDR3 size: 14 residues. Germline values: CDR1 SGHDT, CDR2 YYEEEE. With 2 bases removed from V and 0 bases from J, the gap between germline ends came to 9 bases. CDR3 amino acids: CASSFGTASYEQYF. The CDR3 region has the DNA TGTGCCAGCAGCTTCGGGACTGCCTCCTACGAGCAGTACTTC.

V is TRBV19 and J is TRBJ1-4, with no clear D. V was shortened by 2 bases and J by 0 bases, with 10 bases between the two germline ends. Germline CDR1 is LNHDA and CDR2 is SQIVND (reference sequence). CDR3 length: 16 amino acids. The DNA of the CDR3 is TGTGCCAGTAGTATATCCTCAGGTGCAACTAATGAAAAACTGTTTTTT. This codes for CASSISSGATNEKLFF.

This sequence joins TRBV6-5 and TRBJ1-2; D gene unclear. This CDR3 contains 12 residues. Germline-derived CDR1 and CDR2 are MNHEY and SVGAGI. V gave up 7 bases and J gave up 2 bases, with 8 bases separating them. Written as DNA, the CDR3 is TGTGCCAGCACTCTGACGAACTATGGCTACACCTTC. This sequence encodes CASTLTNYGYTF.

The V and J genes are TRBV2 and TRBJ2-4; D is ambiguous. Trimming removed 2 bases from V and 8 bases from J, with 19 bases in between. CDR1 and CDR2 (germline): SNHLY, FYNNEI. The length of the CDR3 is 16 residues. The CDR3 reads CASSEWQLGPEDIQYF. CDR3 in DNA: TGTGCCAGCAGTGAATGGCAGCTGGGTCCAGAGGACATTCAGTACTTC.

The chain recombines TRBV9 with TRBJ2-5; 7 bases align to TRBD2. The junction had 7 bases not matched to a gene; V was cut back by 0 bases and J by 2 bases. This CDR3 is built from 16 residues. In germline, CDR1 is SGDLS, CDR2 YYNGEE. The CDR3 coding sequence is TGTGCCAGCAGCGTAGCTCCCGCTAGCGGACAAGAGACCCAGTACTTC. Its protein product is CASSVAPASGQETQYF.